This T cell receptor beta chain was profiled in a study of T cell responses to AZD1222 COVID-19 vaccine. Regarding the study as a whole: Unmutated regions of variants are reportedly targeted by nearly half of spike-specific TCRs. Most donors were white British, females outnumbered males, and clonal diversity was possibly underestimated. Following two doses of AZD1222, Spike-specific TCR breadth and depth rose.

The CDR3 runs to 13 residues. V shed 4 bases and J 6 bases; nucleotides not matched to a gene: 3. The table lists this clone with a few counts. As yet, its antigen is unknown. Some clones are missing from TCRdb's copy, which holds only in-frame ones; the method was immunoSEQ multiplex PCR. Of 160,000 or so clones in the sample, approximately 88% were seen once. The clonotype comes from an adult who received the AZD1222 COVID-19 vaccine. Source: peripheral blood, taken 28 days after the second AZD1222 dose. The chain employs TRBV12-3 or TRBV12-4 and TRBJ1-5; the match to TRBD1 covers 7 bases. CDR3 sequence reads: CASSSGGAQPQHF. The CDR3 DNA sequence: TGTGCCAGCAGTTCAGGGGGAGCTCAGCCCCAGCATTTT.